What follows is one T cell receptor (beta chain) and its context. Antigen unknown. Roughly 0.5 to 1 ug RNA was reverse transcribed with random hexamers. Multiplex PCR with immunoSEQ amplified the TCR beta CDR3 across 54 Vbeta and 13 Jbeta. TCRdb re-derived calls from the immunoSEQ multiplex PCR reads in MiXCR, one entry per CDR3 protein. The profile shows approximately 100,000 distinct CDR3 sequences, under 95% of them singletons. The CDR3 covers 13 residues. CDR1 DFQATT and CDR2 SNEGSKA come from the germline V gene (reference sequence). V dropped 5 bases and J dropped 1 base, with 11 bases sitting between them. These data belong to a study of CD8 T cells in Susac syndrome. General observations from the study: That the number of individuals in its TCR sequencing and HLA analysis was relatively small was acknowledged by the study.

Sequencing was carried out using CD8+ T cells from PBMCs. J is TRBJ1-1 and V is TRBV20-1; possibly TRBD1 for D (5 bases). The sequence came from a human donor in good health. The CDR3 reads CSALAGGNTEAFF. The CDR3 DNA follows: TGCAGTGCTTTGGCGGGGGGGAACACTGAAGCTTTCTTT.